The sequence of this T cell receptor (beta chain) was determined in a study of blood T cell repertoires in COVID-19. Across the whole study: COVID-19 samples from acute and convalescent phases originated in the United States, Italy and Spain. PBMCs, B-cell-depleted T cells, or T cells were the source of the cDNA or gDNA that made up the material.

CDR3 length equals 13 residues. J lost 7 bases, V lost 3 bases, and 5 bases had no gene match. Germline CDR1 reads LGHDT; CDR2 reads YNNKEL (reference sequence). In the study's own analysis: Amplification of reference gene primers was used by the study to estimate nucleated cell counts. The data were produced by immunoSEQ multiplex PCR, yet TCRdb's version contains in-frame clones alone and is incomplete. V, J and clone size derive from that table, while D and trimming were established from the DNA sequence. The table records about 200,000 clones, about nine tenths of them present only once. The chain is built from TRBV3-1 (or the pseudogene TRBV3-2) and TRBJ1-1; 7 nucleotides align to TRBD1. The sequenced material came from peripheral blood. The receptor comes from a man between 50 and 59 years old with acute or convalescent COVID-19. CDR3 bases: TGTGCCAGCAGCCAGGGCTCAGGGGGTGAAGCTTTCTTT. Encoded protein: CASSQGSGGEAFF.